A selection of T cell receptor beta chains follows, all from one sample in a study of T cell responses to AZD1222 COVID-19 vaccine. Data came from immunoSEQ multiplex PCR; TCRdb stores just in-frame clones and leaves some out. The sample contains about 130,000 clones, around 83% of which appear only once. The sample here was peripheral blood, taken on day 0 of AZD1222 vaccination. Receptors originate from an adult in good health. The CDR3 runs from the conserved cysteine through the conserved F or W. A D gene is named only where the DNA matches it firmly. The size field is filled for only some rows; it gives once, few, many or a size class.

>TRBV4-3|-|TRBJ1-2|TRBD1
TGCGCCAGCAGCCAAGCCCGGGGAGACAGGGGGGCCCCCGTTGCCTTC
CASSQARGDRGAPVAF
>TRBV5-1|-|TRBJ2-3|TRBD2
TGCGCCAGCAGCCCGGTAGAAGCGGGAGGCGCGAATACGCAGTATTTT
CASSPVEAGGANTQYF
>TRBV4-1|-|TRBJ2-7|-
TGCGCCAGCAGCCAATTCGGTCAGGAATTCTCCTACGAGCAGTACTTC
CASSQFGQEFSYEQYF
>TRBV6-7|-|TRBJ2-5|-
TGTGCCAGTCATCCACTCCTAGCCTCCAGGGCAGAGACCCAGTACTTC
CASHPLLASRAETQYF
>TRBV5-5|-|TRBJ1-2|-
TGTGCCAGCAGCTTGGTATCCGGATTTGGCTACACCTTC
CASSLVSGFGYTF
>TRBV11-2|-|TRBJ1-2|-
TGTGCCAGCAGCCATTCGGACAGCTATGGCTACACCTTC
CASSHSDSYGYTF
>TRBV7-9|-|TRBJ1-1|-
TGTGCCAGCAGCTTAGACTTGAACACTGAAGCTTTCTTT
CASSLDLNTEAFF
>TRBV29-1|-|TRBJ2-5|-
TGCAGCGTTGACGCGGGACAAGAGACCCAGTACTTC
CSVDAGQETQYF
>TRBV27|-|TRBJ2-3|-
TGTGCCAGCAGTTTATCGCGAGTCCCCCCAGTGCATACGCAGTATTTT
CASSLSRVPPVHTQYF
>TRBV6-4|-|TRBJ2-5|TRBD2
TGTGCCAGCAGTGAGAGGGCGGGAGAAGAGACCCAGTACTTC
CASSERAGEETQYF
>TRBV27|-|TRBJ1-5|TRBD1
TGTGCCAGCAGAAGAGGACAGGGGTTTAATCAGCCCCAGCATTTT
CASRRGQGFNQPQHF
>TRBV10-3|-|TRBJ1-1|TRBD1
TGTGCCATCAGGAGGGACAGTGAGACCGAAGCTTTCTTT
CAIRRDSETEAFF
>TRBV12-3/TRBV12-4|-|TRBJ2-2|-
TGTGCCAGCAGTTTCAGGGGCACCGGGGAGCTGTTTTTT
CASSFRGTGELFF
>TRBV29-1|-|TRBJ2-7|-
TGCAGCGTTCCCTTAGAGGATAGCTACGAGCAGTACTTC
CSVPLEDSYEQYF
>TRBV6-5|-|TRBJ2-2|-
TGTGCCAGCAAGGACAGCGCGAACACCGGGGAGCTGTTTTTT
CASKDSANTGELFF
>TRBV10-3|-|TRBJ1-1|-
TGTGCCATCAGTGAGTCAGGTAGAAACACTGAAGCTTTCTTT
CAISESGRNTEAFF
>TRBV28|-|TRBJ2-4|-
TGTGCCAGCAGGGGGACTGAAATTATTCAGTACTTC
CASRGTEIIQYF
>TRBV25-1|-|TRBJ1-4|-
TGTGCCAGCAGTGAATACGGGAGAGCAACTAATGAAAAACTGTTTTTT
CASSEYGRATNEKLFF
>TRBV6-1|-|TRBJ1-4|TRBD1
TGTGCCAGCAGTGAAGACTGGGACAGCGGTGAAAAACTGTTTTTT
CASSEDWDSGEKLFF
>TRBV5-4|-|TRBJ1-5|-
TGTGCCAGCAGCTTTGGGGGTGGGGGGGCGAGTCAGCCCCAGCATTTT
CASSFGGGGASQPQHF
>TRBV6-5|-|TRBJ1-2|-
TGTGCCAGTCACCCGGGCCATAACTATGGCTACACCTTC
CASHPGHNYGYTF
>TRBV9|-|TRBJ2-5|-
TGTGCCAGCAGCGTTGGTCCAGCGGACCACGAGACCCAGTACTTC
CASSVGPADHETQYF
>TRBV6-5|once|TRBJ1-6|TRBD1
TGTGCCAGCAGTAGGACAGGGGAACGGCCCCTCCACTTT
CASSRTGERPLHF
>TRBV7-2|-|TRBJ1-5|-
TGTGCCAGCAGCTTAGTCTGGACTCAGCCCCAGCATTTT
CASSLVWTQPQHF
>TRBV12-3/TRBV12-4|-|TRBJ1-2|TRBD1
TGTGCCAGCAGTGGACAGGGGGCCTATGGCTACACCTTC
CASSGQGAYGYTF
>TRBV30|-|TRBJ2-5|TRBD2
TGTGCCTCCAATGGCGTAGCGGGATATATAGAGACCCAGTACTTC
CASNGVAGYIETQYF
>TRBV7-2|few|TRBJ1-5|TRBD1
TGTGCCAGCAGCTATGGACAGGGTTTACAGCCCCAGCATTTT
CASSYGQGLQPQHF
>TRBV28|medium-sized|TRBJ2-3|-
TGTGCCAGCAGTTTAGACAGCACAGATACGCAGTATTTT
CASSLDSTDTQYF
>TRBV29-1|-|TRBJ1-2|-
TGCAGCGTTGAAGAACAAGGGGACATTTCCGGCTACACCTTC
CSVEEQGDISGYTF
>TRBV30|-|TRBJ2-7|TRBD2
TGTGCCTGGAGTGTACAACTAGCGGGGGGCGAGCAGTACTTC
CAWSVQLAGGEQYF
>TRBV5-1|-|TRBJ2-4|-
TGCGCCAGCAGCGCCCAGGGGGCCAAAAACATTCAGTACTTC
CASSAQGAKNIQYF
>TRBV4-1|once|TRBJ2-1|-
TGCGCCAGCAGCCCCTTAAGGGGGACCCCTAGGGGTGAGCAGTTCTTC
CASSPLRGTPRGEQFF
>TRBV27|few|TRBJ2-1|-
TGTGCCGGCTGGAACTCCTACAATGAGCAGTTCTTC
CAGWNSYNEQFF
>TRBV5-6|-|TRBJ1-2|-
TGTGCCAGCAGCCTACCCGGAAACAGGGAATTCGACACCTTC
CASSLPGNREFDTF
>TRBV4-1|-|TRBJ1-2|-
TGCGCCAGCAGCCAAGTGGGGCAGGGCAACTATGGCTACACCTTC
CASSQVGQGNYGYTF
>TRBV15|-|TRBJ2-5|-
TGTGCCACCAGCAGAGATCTACAGAAACAAGAGACCCAGTACTTC
CATSRDLQKQETQYF
>TRBV6-5|-|TRBJ1-1|-
TGTGCCAGCACTCCTGTATCGGACGCCCTTGAAGCTTTCTTT
CASTPVSDALEAFF
>TRBV7-6|-|TRBJ2-5|TRBD1
TGTGCCAGCAGCTCGAAGACAGGGAATTGGGAGACCCAGTACTTC
CASSSKTGNWETQYF